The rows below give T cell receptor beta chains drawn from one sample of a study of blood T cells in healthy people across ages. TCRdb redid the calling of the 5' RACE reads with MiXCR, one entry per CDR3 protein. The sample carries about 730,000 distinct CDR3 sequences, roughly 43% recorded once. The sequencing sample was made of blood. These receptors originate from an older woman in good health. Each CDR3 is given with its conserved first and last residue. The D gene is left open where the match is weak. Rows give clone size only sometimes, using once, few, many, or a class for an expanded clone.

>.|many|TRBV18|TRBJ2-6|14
CASSPPSGANVLTF
TGTGCCAGCTCTCCGCCTTCTGGGGCCAACGTCCTGACTTTC
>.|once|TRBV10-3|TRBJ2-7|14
CATTTGASYNEQYF
TGTGCCACAACAACGGGGGCCTCCTACAATGAGCAGTACTTC
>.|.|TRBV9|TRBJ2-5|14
CASSVASRVNEQYF
TGTGCCAGCAGCGTAGCCTCTAGAGTCAATGAGCAGTACTTC
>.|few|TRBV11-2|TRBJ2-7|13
CATKVQGKDEQYF
TGTGCCACTAAAGTCCAGGGTAAGGACGAGCAGTACTTC
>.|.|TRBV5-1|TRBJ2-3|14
CASSLGDSSDTQYF
TGCGCCAGCAGCTTGGGAGACTCATCAGATACGCAGTATTTT
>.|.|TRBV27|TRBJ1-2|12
CASSPGTDGYTF
TGTGCCAGCAGTCCCGGGACTGATGGCTACACCTTC
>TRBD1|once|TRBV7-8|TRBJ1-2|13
CASSPGQWRDYTF
TGTGCCAGCAGCCCGGGACAGTGGAGGGACTACACCTTC
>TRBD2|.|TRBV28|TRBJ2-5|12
CASLGLTGEQYF
TGTGCCAGCCTGGGACTAACGGGAGAGCAGTACTTC
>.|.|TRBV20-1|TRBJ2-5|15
CSASYVGGFQETQYF
TGCAGTGCTAGCTACGTGGGAGGCTTCCAAGAGACCCAGTACTTC
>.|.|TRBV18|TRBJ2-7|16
CASSPPNGPTFHEQYF
TGTGCCAGCTCACCACCTAACGGACCTACCTTTCACGAGCAGTACTTC
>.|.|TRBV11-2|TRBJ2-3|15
CASSPQGSGADTQYF
TGTGCCAGCAGCCCCCAGGGTAGCGGAGCAGATACGCAGTATTTT